This T cell receptor (beta chain) was identified in a study of blood T cell repertoires in COVID-19. Study background: Spain, Italy and the United States supplied samples that represented acute and convalescent COVID-19.

Germline values: CDR1 SGHDT, CDR2 YYEEEE. This CDR3 contains 19 residues. Trimming at V came to 4 bases and at J to 0 bases, leaving 14 bases not matched to a gene. Everyone who took part was roughly 18 to 89 years old, and they came from some 23 US areas. Cohort placement rested on clinical history that participants reported themselves. In the original analysis: Reference gene primers were amplified, and this amplification served to estimate nucleated cell counts. The repertoire was sequenced with immunoSEQ multiplex PCR; TCRdb's copy has only in-frame clones and lacks some. V and J calls and clone size are as listed in that table; D and trimming were resolved from the DNA. The repertoire includes approximately 380,000 clones, approximately 90% of them detected once, and 0.9% to 1.5% sits in the top ten.

This receptor was taken from a young woman who had recovered from COVID-19. The specimen was PBMCs or T cells enriched from blood (not recorded which). V and J are TRBV5-6 and TRBJ2-1; 9 nucleotides align to TRBD1. CDR3: CASSPDRTGAISSYNEQFF. DNA for the CDR3: TGTGCCAGCAGCCCAGATCGGACAGGGGCCATAAGCTCCTACAATGAGCAGTTCTTC.